Described below is a single T cell receptor beta chain sequence and its context. This sample was included in a study of control samples from healthy donors and cancer patients. The V gene's germline CDR1 is SNHLY and CDR2 FYNNEI. The CDR3 consists of 15 residues. The ends lost 3 bases at V and 4 bases at J; junction bases unmatched: 4. The table came from immunoSEQ multiplex PCR; TCRdb's copy has only in-frame clones and leaves some out. The top ten hold 4.5% to 6% of the sample, which has about 150,000 clones, about 94% seen once. The chain has TRBV2 and TRBJ2-3; 10 nucleotides agree with TRBD2. Sequenced material: blood. The TCR comes from a man between 40 and 49 years old in good health. Here the CDR3 reads CASSDYSGGPDTQYF. The CDR3 DNA reads as TGTGCCAGCAGTGATTATAGCGGGGGGCCAGATACGCAGTATTTT.